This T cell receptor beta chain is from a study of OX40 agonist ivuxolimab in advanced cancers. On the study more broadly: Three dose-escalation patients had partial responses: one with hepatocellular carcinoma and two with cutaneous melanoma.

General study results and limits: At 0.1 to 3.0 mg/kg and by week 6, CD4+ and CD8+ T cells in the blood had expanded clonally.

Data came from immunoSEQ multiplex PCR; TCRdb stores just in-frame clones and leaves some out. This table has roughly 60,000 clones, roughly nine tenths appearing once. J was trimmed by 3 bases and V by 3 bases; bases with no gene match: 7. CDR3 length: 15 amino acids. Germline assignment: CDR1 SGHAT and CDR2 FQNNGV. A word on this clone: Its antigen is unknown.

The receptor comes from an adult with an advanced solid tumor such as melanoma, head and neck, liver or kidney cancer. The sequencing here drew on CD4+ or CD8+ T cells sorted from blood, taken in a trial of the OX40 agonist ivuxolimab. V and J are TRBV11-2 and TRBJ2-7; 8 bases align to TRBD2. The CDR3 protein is CASSLGGRTNYEQYF. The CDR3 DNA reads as TGTGCCAGCAGCTTGGGCGGGAGGACCAACTACGAGCAGTACTTC.